The 15 T cell receptor beta chains in this list originate from one sample, sequenced in a study of cytomegalovirus exposure and HLA in healthy donors (dated by TCRdb to 2016 to 2017). Libraries were prepared through the immunoSEQ multiplex PCR assay. For the multiplex PCR, a mixture combining 60 forward primers for TCR Vbeta segments and 13 reverse primers for TCR Jbeta segments was used. TCRdb provides this immuneACCESS table in a form limited to in-frame rearrangements. Some clones are lacking; in checked studies, under half of them reflect an unresolved V gene, and why the rest are absent is not known. The table for this sample lists 90,000 to 120,000 clones; more than 75% of them were counted only once. The top ten clones comprise roughly 2.7% of the sample. The sequenced material came from PBMCs. These receptors came from a man aged 25-45 years in good health and CMV-seropositive.

The J gene is TRBJ2-2, the V gene TRBV27; tentatively, D is TRBD1 (5 bases). The germline V gene has CDR1 MNHEY and CDR2 SMNVEV (reference sequence). CDR3 length equals 14 residues. The V and J ends lost 3 bases and 5 bases respectively, with 10 bases between them. CDR3 coding DNA: TGTGCCAGCAGTTTCGGTAGGGGAACCGGGGAGCTGTTTTTT. Amino acid sequence: CASSFGRGTGELFF.

This chain connects TRBV27 to TRBJ2-7, with TRBD2 identical over 11 bases. Germline CDR1 MNHEY, CDR2 SMNVEV (reference sequence). V shed 3 bases, J shed 7 bases, and the junction held 8 bases outside the gene matches. This CDR3 comprises 15 residues. CDR3 nucleotide sequence: TGTGCCAGCAGTTTCGTTAGCGGGGGGGCCGGGGAGCAGTACTTC. Translated: CASSFVSGGAGEQYF.

This chain links TRBV5-1 with TRBJ2-7; TRBD2 matches at 14 bases. With V trimmed by 4 bases and J by 0 bases, 6 bases remained unmatched. Germline V gene sequence: CDR1 SGHRS, CDR2 YFSETQ. This CDR3 contains 17 residues. The CDR3 sequence is CASSQGTSGGISYEQYF. DNA for the CDR3: TGCGCCAGCAGCCAAGGGACTAGCGGGGGTATCTCCTACGAGCAGTACTTC. Combining the CDR3 with reference TRBV5-1 and TRBJ2-7 gives the whole variable domain KAGVTQTPRYLIKTRGQQVTLSCSPISGHRSVSWYQQTPGQGLQFLFEYFSETQRNKGNFPGRFSGRQFSNSRSEMNVSTLELGDSALYLCASSQGTSGGISYEQYFGPGTRLTVT.

This CDR3 is CASSYNLRSTQYF. The CDR3 region has the DNA TGTGCCAGCAGTTACAATCTTAGATCTACGCAGTATTTT. The chain employs TRBV6-6 and TRBJ2-3, with D hard to call. In germline, CDR1 is MNHNY, CDR2 SVGAGI (reference sequence). Deletions cut 2 bases from V and 8 bases from J, with 11 bases between. The CDR3 covers 13 residues.

In nucleotides, the CDR3 is TGCGCCAGCAGCTTAGCGGGGTATCCCCATGAGCAGTTCTTC. Translated, it gives CASSLAGYPHEQFF. The chain combines TRBV5-1 with TRBJ2-1, with 7 bases matching TRBD2. The CDR3 extends over 14 amino acids. V shed 2 bases and J 8 bases; nucleotides not matched to a gene: 7. Germline CDR1 is SGHRS and CDR2 is YFSETQ.

The V gene is TRBV29-1, the J gene TRBJ1-1; D is unresolved. V was pared by 4 bases and J by 2 bases, with 11 bases between. The CDR3 is 13 residues long. Germline V CDR1 and CDR2: SQVTM, ANQGSEA. This CDR3 is CSVVGRINTEAFF. The CDR3 DNA follows: TGCAGCGTTGTTGGCAGAATTAACACTGAAGCTTTCTTT.

This chain links TRBV7-9 with TRBJ1-2, with 7 positions matching TRBD1. The CDR3 sequence is 14 residues long. V lost 4 bases to trimming and J lost 8 bases; unmatched junction nucleotides: 10. Germline V gives CDR1 SEHNR, CDR2 FQNEAQ (reference sequence). In DNA form, the CDR3 reads TGTGCCAGCAGCTCAGATGAGGGGGCTGGCGGCTACACCTTC. Its translation is CASSSDEGAGGYTF.

For this clone: The junction departs from the called germline gene at one end, perhaps through a read error. The chain links TRBV19 to TRBJ1-6; D gene unclear. The CDR3 consists of 16 residues. CDR1 is LNHDA and CDR2 is SQIVND in the germline V gene (reference sequence). CDR3 in amino acids: CTSSIARHIYNSPLHF. The CDR3 coding sequence is TGTACCAGTAGTATTGCCAGACACATCTATAATTCACCCCTCCACTTT.

This chain joins TRBV2 and TRBJ2-5, with TRBD1 as a possible D gene (5 bases). Germline lookup yields CDR1 SNHLY and CDR2 FYNNEI. The ends were cut back, 5 bases at V and 1 base at J, with 11 bases in the middle. This CDR3 is 14 amino acids long. CDR3 DNA sequence: TGTGCCAGCAGTCAGCAGGGCAGCCAAGAGACCCAGTACTTC. This codes for CASSQQGSQETQYF.

Regarding this clone: An end of the junction differs from the germline gene, which may be a read error. The CDR3 reads CASSSVGGAGETQYF. The CDR3 bases are TGTGCTAGCAGCTCGGTCGGGGGGGCCGGGGAGACCCAGTACTTC. The rearrangement uses TRBV7-7 and TRBJ2-5, with 8 bases fitting TRBD2. Germline V CDR1 and CDR2: SSHAT, FNYEAQ (reference sequence). The CDR3 has 15 residues.

The chain has TRBV2 and TRBJ2-2; 9 bases fit TRBD1. Trimming removed 6 bases from V and 6 bases from J; junction bases left unmatched: 5. Germline CDR1 reads SNHLY; CDR2 reads FYNNEI. This CDR3 has 14 amino acids. CDR3 sequence: CASSWDRAAGELFF. The CDR3 nucleotides read TGTGCCAGCAGCTGGGACAGGGCGGCCGGGGAGCTGTTTTTT.

The CDR3 reads CATSRDGTSLFTYEQYF. CDR3 nucleotides: TGTGCCACCAGCAGAGATGGGACTAGCCTCTTCACCTACGAGCAGTACTTC. The V call is TRBV15, the J call TRBJ2-5; 9 bases fit TRBD2. The J call may be wrong; the DNA end is better matched by TRBJ2-7. CDR1 is LNHNV and CDR2 is YYDKDF in the germline V gene (reference sequence). The CDR3 is 17 residues long.

The chain carries TRBV13 and TRBJ1-6, with TRBD1 identical over 7 bases. The CDR3 covers 17 residues. CDR1 PRHDT and CDR2 FYEKMQ come from the germline V gene (reference sequence). With 5 bases clipped from V and 9 bases from J, the junction kept 16 bases outside the gene matches. This chain's CDR3 is CASSPLETTGDSSPLHF. The CDR3 DNA follows: TGTGCCAGCAGCCCCCTCGAAACAACAGGGGATTCTTCACCCCTCCACTTT.

V gene TRBV30 combines with J gene TRBJ1-5, with a weak D call TRBD1 (5 bases). Deletions cut 0 bases from V and 4 bases from J, with 10 bases between. CDR3 size: 14 residues. Germline assignment: CDR1 GTSNPN and CDR2 SVGIG (reference sequence). In DNA, the CDR3 is TGTGCCTGGAGTGTATCTGGGGGGAATCAGCCCCAGCATTTT. Its translation: CAWSVSGGNQPQHF. Filled out from reference TRBV30 and TRBJ1-5, the complete variable domain reads SQTIHQWPATLVQPVGSPLSLECTVEGTSNPNLYWYRQAAGRGLQLLFYSVGIGQISSEVPQNLSASRPQDRQFILSSKKLLLSDSGFYLCAWSVSGGNQPQHFGDGTRLSIL.

V usage is TRBV10-3 and J usage is TRBJ2-3, with TRBD2 matching over 9 bases. The germline V gene has CDR1 ENHRY and CDR2 SYGVKD. The CDR3 runs 20 residues. Trimming at V came to 0 bases and at J to 0 bases, leaving 13 bases not matched to a gene. The CDR3 spells CAISESPEGSGGLSTDTQYF. In DNA, the CDR3 is TGTGCCATCAGTGAGTCCCCCGAGGGTAGCGGGGGCCTCAGCACAGATACGCAGTATTTT.